This T cell receptor beta chain was profiled in a study of immune characterization of retroperitoneal liposarcoma (dated by TCRdb to between 2017 and 2020). Library creation used PCR. Reads for this sample came from a NextSeq 500. The raw public data were reprocessed by TCRdb itself: fastp quality trimming at Q25, MiXCR clonotype calling, in-frame beta chains only. Each CDR3 protein appears once, grouped with its most common genes and DNA. For this sample the table gives some 11,000 distinct CDR3 sequences, of which under 25% were detected only once. Around 8.9% of the sample goes to the ten largest clones. By how much of the sample it makes up, this clonotype is medium-sized (0.01 to 0.1%). Its antigen has not been determined. No base quality information exists; no much larger clone differs at one position. This receptor was obtained from a female donor with retroperitoneal liposarcoma. Sequenced input: blood.

The CDR3 sequence is CASSQGLQTSQYF. Read as DNA, the sequence is TGTGCCAGCAGTCAGGGACTACAAACATCCCAGTACTTC. This chain joins TRBV6-1 to TRBJ2-5, and 7 junction bases match TRBD2. In the germline V gene, CDR1 corresponds to MNHNS and CDR2 to SASEGT. For this chain, trimming is 5 bases at the V end and 9 bases at the J end, and the number of junction bases without a gene match is 9. From the cysteine through the phenylalanine, the CDR3 covers 13 amino acids. The only DNA kept is the CDR3, 39 bases in frame from the first base.